The subject of this entry is one T cell receptor (beta chain). Original processing notes: By means of reference gene primer amplification, nucleated cell counts were estimated. Sequencing used immunoSEQ multiplex PCR; TCRdb keeps in-frame clones, though not all of them. D and trimming were read from the DNA, whereas the V and J calls and clone size are those reported in that table. The profile covers 110,000 to 150,000 clones, with more than 80% appearing a single time and under 4.5% taken by the ten largest. Cohorts were based on clinical histories the participants reported. Resolution of symptoms, clearance, or two negative PCRs was present in recovered Cohort 3 donors. This record belongs to a study of blood T cell repertoires in COVID-19. Study-wide background: Nucleic acid was either cDNA or gDNA, and it came from T cells, B-cell-depleted T cells, or PBMCs.

Trimming shortened V by 2 bases and J by 8 bases, and 9 bases separated the two germline ends. The germline CDR1 and CDR2 sequences are MDHEN and SYDVKM. The CDR3 extends over 12 amino acids. Sequenced input: PBMCs or T cells enriched from blood (not recorded which). The rearrangement joins TRBV28 to TRBJ1-2; D not certain. The sequence came from a man aged 50 or older who had recovered from COVID-19. The chain's CDR3 is CASSLNGNGYTF. In DNA, the CDR3 is TGTGCCAGCAGTTTAAACGGTAACGGCTACACCTTC.